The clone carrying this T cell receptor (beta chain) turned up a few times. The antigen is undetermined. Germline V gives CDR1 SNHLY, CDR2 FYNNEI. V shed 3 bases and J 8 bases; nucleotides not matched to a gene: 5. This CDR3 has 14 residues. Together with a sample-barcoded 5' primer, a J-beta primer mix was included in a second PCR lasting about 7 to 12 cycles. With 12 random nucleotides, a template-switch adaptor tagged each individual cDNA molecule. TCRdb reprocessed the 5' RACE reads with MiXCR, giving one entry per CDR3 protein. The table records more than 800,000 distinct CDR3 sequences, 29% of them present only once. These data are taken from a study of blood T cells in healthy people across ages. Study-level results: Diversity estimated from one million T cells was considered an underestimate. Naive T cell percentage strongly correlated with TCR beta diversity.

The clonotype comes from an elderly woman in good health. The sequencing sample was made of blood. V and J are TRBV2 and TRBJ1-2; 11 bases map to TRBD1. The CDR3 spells CASSDWTGGEGYTF. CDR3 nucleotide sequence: TGTGCCAGCAGTGACTGGACAGGGGGCGAGGGCTACACCTTC.